This is a list of T cell receptor beta chains from one sample in a study of identical twins. TCRdb passed the 5' RACE reads through MiXCR, listing each CDR3 protein once. This table has 750,000 to 950,000 distinct CDR3 sequences, about 12% appearing once. The same data also contributed to another study, on yellow fever vaccine responses in identical twins.

Sequencing was performed on PBMCs. The receptors here all came from a woman aged 18-29 years in good health. CDR3s include the opening cysteine and the closing phenylalanine or tryptophan. Fields, in order: D gene, V gene, J gene, clone size, CDR3 protein, CDR3 DNA. The D gene is left open where the match is weak. Only some rows state a clone size, as once, few, many or a class for expanded clones.

.	TRBV28	TRBJ2-1	.	CASSLVQDAFDEQFF	TGTGCCAGCAGTTTGGTGCAGGACGCATTCGATGAGCAGTTCTTC
.	TRBV7-2	TRBJ2-3	.	CASSPGPSTADTQYF	TGTGCCAGCAGCCCGGGACCAAGTACGGCAGATACGCAGTATTTT
TRBD2	TRBV7-8	TRBJ2-3	many	CASSTRFERDSTDTQYF	TGTGCCAGCAGCACGCGTTTTGAGCGGGATAGCACAGATACGCAGTATTTT
TRBD1	TRBV29-1	TRBJ2-2	many	CSVTGGFGGELFF	TGCAGCGTGACAGGGGGCTTTGGCGGGGAGCTGTTTTTT
TRBD1	TRBV7-6	TRBJ2-6	few	CASSLEAGGLSGANVLTF	TGTGCCAGCAGCTTAGAGGCAGGGGGTCTATCTGGGGCCAACGTCCTGACTTTC
TRBD2	TRBV6-2/TRBV6-3	TRBJ2-5	few	CASSPTPRTSGGAALETQYF	TGTGCCAGCAGTCCCACACCTCGGACTAGCGGGGGGGCGGCGCTGGAGACCCAGTACTTC
.	TRBV25-1	TRBJ2-5	few	CASSEWAVYQETQYF	TGTGCCAGCAGTGAATGGGCAGTGTACCAAGAGACCCAGTACTTC
.	TRBV28	TRBJ2-2	few	CASSSPGPSNTGELFF	TGTGCCAGCAGTTCACCAGGGCCGTCGAACACCGGGGAGCTGTTTTTT
.	TRBV5-1	TRBJ2-3	few	CASSFGYSYTDTQYF	TGCGCCAGCAGCTTTGGGTACAGTTACACAGATACGCAGTATTTT
.	TRBV5-5	TRBJ2-3	.	CASSPSPARKVDTQYF	TGTGCCAGCAGCCCGTCTCCGGCTAGAAAAGTAGATACGCAGTATTTT
.	TRBV7-9	TRBJ2-7	few	CASSLAVPGVIYEQYF	TGTGCCAGCAGCTTAGCGGTCCCAGGGGTCATCTACGAGCAGTACTTC
TRBD2	TRBV10-3	TRBJ2-5	few	CAIRTSSKETQYF	TGTGCCATCAGGACTAGCTCCAAGGAGACCCAGTACTTC
.	TRBV2	TRBJ2-3	.	CASSEESSGDTQYF	TGTGCCAGCAGTGAGGAGTCCTCTGGGGATACGCAGTATTTT
.	TRBV6-1	TRBJ1-1	few	CASSDYRVIGAEAFF	TGTGCCAGCAGCGATTACAGGGTGATCGGCGCTGAAGCTTTCTTT
.	TRBV3-1	TRBJ1-5	.	CASSQKRVNQPQHF	TGTGCCAGCAGTCAAAAGAGGGTGAATCAGCCCCAGCATTTT
.	TRBV10-3	TRBJ2-3	.	CAIREGADTQYF	TGTGCCATCAGGGAGGGGGCGGATACGCAGTATTTT
TRBD2	TRBV2	TRBJ2-3	.	CASRKLAGVADTQYF	TGTGCCAGCAGGAAACTAGCGGGAGTGGCAGATACGCAGTATTTT
.	TRBV25-1	TRBJ2-3	few	CASSVTALATDTQYF	TGTGCCAGCAGTGTAACCGCCTTAGCAACAGATACGCAGTATTTT
.	TRBV28	TRBJ1-2	few	CASSFGAFGYTF	TGTGCCAGCAGTTTCGGGGCCTTTGGCTACACCTTC
TRBD2	TRBV11-2	TRBJ2-1	.	CASSPTASGGSNEQFF	TGTGCCAGCAGCCCAACTGCCAGCGGGGGGTCCAATGAGCAGTTCTTC
.	TRBV3-1	TRBJ2-7	.	CASSQVPQYEQYF	TGTGCCAGCAGCCAAGTTCCTCAGTACGAGCAGTACTTC
TRBD2	TRBV5-6	TRBJ2-1	.	CASSLKTSGGANEQFF	TGTGCCAGCAGCCTGAAGACTAGCGGGGGGGCTAATGAGCAGTTCTTC
.	TRBV6-5	TRBJ1-1	many	CASSYVSDYMNTEAFF	TGTGCCAGCAGTTACGTGTCAGACTACATGAACACTGAAGCTTTCTTT